These T cell receptor beta chains were read from a single sample in a study. MiXCR, applied by TCRdb to the 5' RACE reads, yields one record per CDR3 protein. The sample has about 40,000 distinct CDR3 sequences, approximately 20% seen once. Sample: naive CD4+ T cells sorted from a lymph node. All receptors come from a female donor with breast cancer. The CDR3 runs from the conserved cysteine through the conserved F or W.

V gene	J gene	CDR3 protein
TRBV7-8	TRBJ1-1	CASSSRTGWTEAFF
TRBV21-1	TRBJ2-7	CASTNGLAGGTSYEQYF
TRBV6-6	TRBJ2-5	CASSSPTQAEETQYF
TRBV7-3	TRBJ2-5	CASSWARGETQYF
TRBV7-9	TRBJ2-7	CASSLTAGVHEQYF
TRBV20-1	TRBJ2-2	CSARGPSGRNTGELFF
TRBV6-1	TRBJ1-2	CASSEDGAAWGYTF
TRBV20-1	TRBJ2-7	CSARAASQGSYEQYF
TRBV9	TRBJ2-1	CASSVTSGSGDEQFF
TRBV5-1	TRBJ2-2	CASSLPSPTGELFF
TRBV4-1	TRBJ2-5	CASSQTRGETQYF
TRBV7-2	TRBJ1-1	CASSLANRGTEAFF
TRBV9	TRBJ2-6	CASSPGGAGANVLTF
TRBV7-3	TRBJ2-3	CASSPPGLNTQYF
TRBV12-3/TRBV12-4	TRBJ1-5	CASRGGVGNQPQHF
TRBV20-1	TRBJ1-6	CSARDEGRGWNSPLHF
TRBV20-1	TRBJ2-4	CSARSPLAKNIQYF
TRBV5-1	TRBJ1-5	CASSRDFNQPQHF
TRBV27	TRBJ2-3	CASSPRQGRITDTQYF
TRBV7-2	TRBJ1-5	CASSQLGQARNQPQHF
TRBV6-5	TRBJ2-5	CASSPLVGTQYF
TRBV20-1	TRBJ2-1	CSARDTLTPNEQFF
TRBV29-1	TRBJ2-2	CSVGDGTTGELFF
TRBV6-5	TRBJ2-5	CASSPFGTQYF
TRBV10-3	TRBJ1-2	CAISPNRGPSLFGYTF
TRBV7-2	TRBJ2-1	CASRRTSTEQFF